Sequencing of this TCR beta chain was carried out in a study of human T cells and chemical hapten exposure. The sample holds a few counts of this clonotype. One end of the junction does not line up with germline, which may come from a read error. Time point denoted: pre-sensitization, week 0. The treatment is: therapeutic diphenylcyclopropenone sensitization with weekly scalp DPC. Every patch test was put on after a blood sample was taken. This CDR3 has 16 residues. The V gene's germline CDR1 is SSHAT and CDR2 FNYEAQ (reference sequence). Original processing notes: Individual samples carried between about 20,000 and 700,000 TCRs, with 95,638 as the median. From the RACE reads, TCRdb called clonotypes with MiXCR, one entry per CDR3 protein. What appears here as the V and J calls and clone size reflects TCRdb's work, not the paper's. The sample contains roughly 100,000 distinct CDR3 sequences, roughly a tenth of which appear only once.

This chain links TRBV7-7 with TRBJ2-2, with D unresolved. The receptor was derived from a woman aged 60-70 years with alopecia areata. Some clones in this sample may be carry-over from other donors' samples. The specimen comprised whole blood, sampled in connection with sensitization to the hapten diphenylcyclopropenone (DPC). CDR3 amino acids: CASSPQNPANTGELFF. In DNA form, the CDR3 reads TGTGCTAGCAGCCCGCAAAACCCCGCGAACACCGGGGAGCTGTTTTTT.